Following are 6 T cell receptor beta chains from one sample sequenced in a study of cytomegalovirus exposure and HLA in healthy donors. Both 60 Vbeta primers and 13 Jbeta primers went into the PCR. Sequencing was performed with immunoSEQ multiplex PCR; in TCRdb, only in-frame clones are kept and a portion is missing. The table shows 120,000 or so clones, with over 15% occurring only once. The sequencing sample was made of PBMCs. The receptors originated from a female donor in good health and CMV-seropositive.

The gene calls are TRBV28 and TRBJ1-4; possible D gene TRBD1, 5 bases. V lost 4 bases to trimming and J lost 8 bases, with 17 bases between them. The CDR3 totals 15 residues. Germline-derived CDR1 and CDR2 are MDHEN and SYDVKM. CDR3 coding DNA: TGTGCCAGCAGTTATAGGGGACTGGGATCGGAAAAACTGTTTTTT. Its translation: CASSYRGLGSEKLFF.

The chain joins TRBV30 to TRBJ2-5; 7 bases agree with TRBD2. Looked up from germline, CDR1 is GTSNPN and CDR2 is SVGIG (reference sequence). The junction had 4 bases not matched to a gene; V was cut back by 0 bases and J by 3 bases. This CDR3 has 14 amino acids. DNA for the CDR3: TGTGCCTGGAGTGTGCAAGCGGGAAAAGAGACCCAGTACTTC. Encoded protein: CAWSVQAGKETQYF. The full variable domain, rest sourced from reference TRBV30 and TRBJ2-5, is SQTIHQWPATLVQPVGSPLSLECTVEGTSNPNLYWYRQAAGRGLQLLFYSVGIGQISSEVPQNLSASRPQDRQFILSSKKLLLSDSGFYLCAWSVQAGKETQYFGPGTRLLVL.

This chain links TRBV10-3 with TRBJ1-1; D possibly corresponds to TRBD1 (5 bases). CDR3 length equals 19 residues. The germline V gene encodes CDR1 ENHRY and CDR2 SYGVKD. V was clipped by 10 bases and J by 3 bases, with 33 bases between them. The CDR3: CATKSEGWGVPEKDTEAFF. The CDR3 nucleotides read TGTGCCACCAAATCGGAGGGATGGGGGGTCCCCGAGAAAGACACTGAAGCTTTCTTT.

This clone was observed a few times. In nucleotides, the CDR3 is TGTGCCAGCATCCGGGAGCGTGATCAGCCCCAGCATTTT. It translates to CASIRERDQPQHF. J is TRBJ1-5 and V is TRBV2; no definite D call. The germline gives CDR1 SNHLY, CDR2 FYNNEI. Trimming took 7 bases from V and 5 from J, leaving 12 bases between them. This CDR3 region has 13 residues.

This clone came up a few times. One end of the junction is discordant with germline, which a read error may explain. V gene TRBV30 combines with J gene TRBJ2-7, with 7 nucleotides matching TRBD2. Germline V gene lookup returns CDR1 GTSNPN and CDR2 SVGIG (reference sequence). The CDR3 runs 12 residues. The CDR3 DNA reads TGTGCCTGGAGTGTACTGGGAGGGGTGGGGAACTTC. Encoded protein: CAWSVLGGVGNF.

This clone was seen a few times. J is TRBJ2-6 and V is TRBV7-8; 8 bases agree with TRBD1. Trimming cost V 4 bases and J 3 bases; bases outside gene matches: 11. CDR1 and CDR2 (germline): SGHVS, FQNEAQ. CDR3 length: 18 amino acids. CDR3 nucleotide sequence: TGTGCCAGCAGCTCCCAGCAGGGGGCGTTCATTGGGGCCAACGTCCTGACTTTC. Translating gives CASSSQQGAFIGANVLTF. Variable domain in full (rest from reference TRBV7-8 and TRBJ2-6): GAGVSQSPRYKVAKRGQDVALRCDPISGHVSLFWYQQALGQGPEFLTYFQNEAQLDKSGLPSDRFFAERPEGSVSTLKIQRTQQEDSAVYLCASSSQQGAFIGANVLTFGAGSRLTVL.